What follows are 14 T cell receptor beta chains derived from one specimen sequenced in a study of T cell changes during pregnancy in multiple sclerosis. Profiled with immunoSEQ multiplex PCR; TCRdb holds only in-frame clones, not every one. This table holds some 69,000 clones, around nine tenths found once. The starting material was peripheral blood, obtained in the second trimester of pregnancy. These receptors all come from a female donor in good health, enrolled as a control in a pregnancy study.

The V gene is TRBV11-1, the J gene TRBJ2-2; possible D gene TRBD2, 5 bases. The CDR3 is 15 residues long. In germline, CDR1 is SGHAT, CDR2 FQDESV (reference sequence). V lost 1 base and J lost 5, with 11 bases in between. The CDR3 loop is CASSLELGRTGELFF. CDR3 nucleotides: TGTGCCAGCAGCTTAGAGCTGGGGAGAACCGGGGAGCTGTTTTTT.

The CDR3 here is CASSRDLDRGATDEQFF. Written as DNA, the CDR3 is TGTGCCAGCAGCCGAGACTTGGACAGAGGGGCTACAGATGAGCAGTTCTTC. This chain links TRBV7-2 with TRBJ2-1; perhaps TRBD1 as D (6 bases). The CDR3 runs to 17 residues. CDR1 and CDR2 from the germline V gene are SGHTA and FQGNSA. V was pared by 5 bases and J by 8 bases, with 25 bases between.

The chain joins TRBV19 to TRBJ2-7; TRBD1 aligns across 7 bases. The CDR3 runs 13 residues. Germline CDR1 LNHDA, CDR2 SQIVND (reference sequence). Germline trimming cut 4 bases from V and 5 bases from J; bases unmatched to any gene: 5. Here the CDR3 reads CASSKQGLDEQYF. The CDR3 DNA follows: TGTGCCAGTAGTAAACAGGGGCTCGACGAGCAGTACTTC.

The chain joins TRBV2 to TRBJ1-1; 8 nucleotides match TRBD1. Trimming at V came to 4 bases and at J to 5 bases, leaving 3 bases not matched to a gene. The CDR3 extends over 13 amino acids. Germline CDR1 is SNHLY and CDR2 is FYNNEI. The CDR3 region is CASSARGLTEAFF. The CDR3 region has the DNA TGTGCCAGCAGTGCCAGGGGGCTAACTGAAGCTTTCTTT.

This clone appeared a single time. The V call is TRBV4-2, the J call TRBJ1-4, with 9 positions matching TRBD1. Germline V CDR1 and CDR2: LGHNA, YNFKEQ. V was clipped by 5 bases and J by 3 bases; unmatched bases: 4. CDR3 length equals 15 residues. The CDR3 here is CASSDTGGSNEKLFF. The DNA of the CDR3 is TGTGCCAGCAGCGATACAGGGGGCTCTAATGAAAAACTGTTTTTT.

The rearrangement joins TRBV5-4 to TRBJ1-3, with unresolved D. CDR1 and CDR2 (germline): SGHNT, YYREEE (reference sequence). The CDR3 spans 15 residues. V dropped 0 bases and J dropped 0 bases, with 7 bases sitting between them. The CDR3 sequence is CASSLDPSSGNTIYF. The CDR3 nucleotides are TGTGCCAGCAGCTTGGACCCGAGCTCTGGAAACACCATATATTTT.

The genes are TRBV2 and TRBJ2-1, with 9 bases fitting TRBD1. V lost 6 bases, J lost 9 bases, and 9 bases stayed unmatched. The germline CDR1 and CDR2 sequences are SNHLY and FYNNEI. The CDR3 totals 14 residues. DNA of the CDR3: TGTGCCAGCAGCCCGGGACAGGGTATCAGTGAGCAGTTCTTC. It translates to CASSPGQGISEQFF.

This chain links TRBV4-3 with TRBJ1-1, with TRBD1 identical over 10 bases. J was trimmed by 2 bases and V by 3 bases; bases with no gene match: 12. Germline-derived CDR1 and CDR2 are LGHNA and YSLEER. The CDR3 consists of 18 residues. This CDR3 reads CASSQSTGTGAFNTEAFF. The CDR3 DNA reads as TGCGCCAGCAGCCAGAGCACCGGGACAGGGGCCTTTAACACTGAAGCTTTCTTT.

This sequence joins TRBV28 and TRBJ1-6; the match to TRBD1 covers 7 bases. Trimming cost V 5 bases and J 8 bases; bases outside gene matches: 6. This CDR3 has 14 residues. Germline V gene data show CDR1 as MDHEN and CDR2 as SYDVKM. The CDR3 spells CASSLTGDHSPLHF. The DNA for the CDR3 is TGTGCCAGCAGTCTTACAGGGGATCATTCACCCCTCCACTTT.

The rearrangement joins TRBV6-5 to TRBJ2-1; 14 bases align to TRBD2. There are 14 residues in the CDR3. Germline trimming cut 7 bases from V and 9 bases from J; bases unmatched to any gene: 5. The germline V gene has CDR1 MNHEY and CDR2 SVGAGI. CDR3: CASNGLAGGGEQFF. The CDR3 DNA is TGTGCCAGCAACGGACTAGCGGGGGGTGGTGAGCAGTTCTTC.

The CDR3 reads CASHLQGGNQPQHF. CDR3 DNA: TGTGCCAGCCACCTACAGGGTGGCAATCAGCCCCAGCATTTT. V is TRBV2 and J is TRBJ1-5; D possibly corresponds to TRBD1 (6 bases). Looked up from germline, CDR1 is SNHLY and CDR2 is FYNNEI. The germline V and J ends were trimmed by 8 bases and 2 bases, with 13 bases remaining between them. CDR3 length equals 14 residues.

The gene calls are TRBV28 and TRBJ2-7; 7 positions match TRBD2. Germline trimming cut 2 bases from V and 2 bases from J; bases unmatched to any gene: 3. Germline assignment: CDR1 MDHEN and CDR2 SYDVKM. The CDR3 is 14 amino acids. Written as DNA, the CDR3 is TGTGCCAGCAGTTTAGGGCGGGGGACCTACGAGCAGTACTTC. Translation: CASSLGRGTYEQYF.

The chain is built from TRBV7-2 and TRBJ1-2, with 9 bases identical to TRBD1. The CDR3 is 17 residues long. Germline V lookup: CDR1 SGHTA, CDR2 FQGNSA. V lost 0 bases to trimming and J lost 7 bases; unmatched junction nucleotides: 12. CDR3 region: CASSLADTGGRVRGYTF. CDR3 nucleotides: TGTGCCAGCAGCTTAGCGGACACAGGGGGCCGGGTTCGTGGCTACACCTTC.

The chain links TRBV4-1 to TRBJ2-1; 7 bases agree with TRBD2. The CDR3 runs to 13 residues. Trimming removed 4 bases from V and 8 bases from J; junction bases left unmatched: 5. Germline assignment: CDR1 MGHRA and CDR2 YSYEKL. CDR3 coding DNA: TGCGCCAGCAGCCGGGGACTATTCGATGAGCAGTTCTTC. It yields the protein CASSRGLFDEQFF.